These 14 T cell receptor beta chains were sequenced from one sample in a study of control samples from healthy donors and cancer patients. Using immunoSEQ multiplex PCR, the repertoire was profiled, and TCRdb retains in-frame clones only, with some absent. Among about 57,000 clones listed, around 94% were seen once. The sequenced sample was blood. Receptors were obtained from a man younger than 45 in good health.

V gene TRBV9 combines with J gene TRBJ2-1; possibly TRBD2 for D (6 bases). V shed 0 bases and J shed 3 bases, with 13 bases lying between them. This CDR3 has 16 amino acids. The germline V gene encodes CDR1 SGDLS and CDR2 YYNGEE. CDR3 coding DNA: TGTGCCAGCAGCGTAGATCGGGGAGGAATCTACAATGAGCAGTTCTTC. This codes for CASSVDRGGIYNEQFF. Using reference TRBV9 and TRBJ2-1 for the parts outside the CDR3, the full variable domain is DSGVTQTPKHLITATGQRVTLRCSPRSGDLSVYWYQQSLDQGLQFLIQYYNGEERAKGNILERFSAQQFPDLHSELNLSSLELGDSALYFCASSVDRGGIYNEQFFGPGTRLTVL.

The V gene is TRBV5-1, the J gene TRBJ1-3; 9 bases match TRBD1. V shed 4 bases and J 8 bases; nucleotides not matched to a gene: 7. In germline, CDR1 is SGHRS, CDR2 YFSETQ. This CDR3 region has 14 residues. Here the CDR3 DNA reads TGCGCCAGCAGCCTGGGACAGGGAGGGGACACCATATATTTT. Residues: CASSLGQGGDTIYF.

The chain has TRBV24-1 and TRBJ2-3; TRBD2 matches at 13 bases. The CDR3 loop spans 18 amino acids. CDR1 KGHDR and CDR2 SFDVKD come from the germline V gene. J was trimmed by 1 base and V by 1 base; bases with no gene match: 4. CDR3 region: CATSDFGGTSGGTDTQYF. The CDR3 DNA sequence: TGTGCCACCAGTGATTTTGGGGGGACTAGCGGGGGCACAGATACGCAGTATTTT.

The chain is built from TRBV9 and TRBJ2-2; D not resolved. This CDR3 has 16 amino acids. The V gene lost 0 bases and the J gene lost 5 bases, with 14 bases spanning the gap. Germline CDR1 reads SGDLS; CDR2 reads YYNGEE. The CDR3 loop reads CASSVGLTTSTGELFF. CDR3 nucleotides: TGTGCCAGCAGCGTAGGGTTAACCACTTCGACCGGGGAGCTGTTTTTT.

The chain recombines TRBV5-4 with TRBJ1-1, with D possibly being TRBD1 (5 bases). The CDR3 consists of 13 residues. CDR1 and CDR2 (germline): SGHNT, YYREEE (reference sequence). V shed 10 bases and J shed 0 bases, with 13 bases lying between them. The CDR3 DNA is TGTGCCCAGGGCATGGAGCTGAACACTGAAGCTTTCTTT. It codes for CAQGMELNTEAFF. The full variable domain, completed using reference TRBV5-4 and TRBJ1-1, is ETGVTQSPTHLIKTRGQQVTLRCSSQSGHNTVSWYQQALGQGPQFIFQYYREEENGRGNFPPRFSGLQFPNYSSELNVNALELDDSALYLCAQGMELNTEAFFGQGTRLTVV.

This rearrangement joins TRBV11-2 to TRBJ2-3, with D possibly matching TRBD1 (5 bases). V was shortened by 4 bases and J by 0 bases, with 11 bases between the two germline ends. Germline CDR1 and CDR2: SGHAT and FQNNGV. The CDR3 contains 15 residues. This chain's CDR3 is CASSWGQISTDTQYF. Written as DNA, the CDR3 is TGTGCCAGCAGCTGGGGCCAAATCAGCACAGATACGCAGTATTTT. Full variable domain (remainder filled in from reference TRBV11-2 and TRBJ2-3): EAGVAQSPRYKIIEKRQSVAFWCNPISGHATLYWYQQILGQGPKLLIQFQNNGVVDDSQLPKDRFSAERLKGVDSTLKIQPAKLEDSAVYLCASSWGQISTDTQYFGPGTRLTVL.

This clone was found once. The chain is built from TRBV4-1 and TRBJ1-1; D unclear. V gave up 0 bases and J gave up 4 bases, with 12 bases separating them. CDR3 length equals 15 residues. Germline assignment: CDR1 MGHRA and CDR2 YSYEKL. This chain's CDR3 is CASSQDVYTSTEAFF. Written as DNA, the CDR3 is TGCGCCAGCAGCCAAGATGTCTACACTAGCACTGAAGCTTTCTTT.

As concerns this clone: Other DNA sequences of this sample code for an identical CDR3. The chain combines TRBV9 with TRBJ1-1, with a possible D match to TRBD1 (5 bases). Trimming left V 0 bases short and J 5 bases short, with 8 bases between. The CDR3 consists of 13 residues. The V gene's germline CDR1 is SGDLS and CDR2 YYNGEE. The CDR3 reads CASSVGGYTEAFF. As DNA, the CDR3 is TGTGCCAGCAGCGTAGGGGGGTATACTGAAGCTTTCTTT.

The chain is built from TRBV6-1 and TRBJ1-5; D is ambiguous. The CDR3 covers 16 residues. Deletions cut 3 bases from V and 3 bases from J, with 15 bases between. CDR1 is MNHNS, CDR2 SASEGT, per germline. The CDR3 sequence: CASSDLRVYVNQPQHF. In DNA form, the CDR3 reads TGTGCCAGCAGTGATCTACGAGTTTATGTCAATCAGCCCCAGCATTTT.

The chain links TRBV27 to TRBJ2-3; TRBD2 might be the D (5 bases). V was trimmed by 6 bases and J by 0 bases, leaving 16 bases between them. The CDR3 runs 16 residues. Germline CDR1 MNHEY, CDR2 SMNVEV (reference sequence). The CDR3 bases are TGTGCCAGCAGCCTAACTCCGGGATCGAGCACAGATACGCAGTATTTT. This translates into CASSLTPGSSTDTQYF.

This chain links TRBV27 with TRBJ2-1; D might be TRBD1 or TRBD2, each matching 5 bases. Per the germline V gene, CDR1 is MNHEY and CDR2 is SMNVEV (reference sequence). The CDR3 has 14 residues. V lost 3 bases and J lost 0, with 6 bases in between. The CDR3: CASSFGGSYNEQFF. DNA of the CDR3: TGTGCCAGCAGTTTTGGGGGCTCCTACAATGAGCAGTTCTTC.

To note about this clone: Within the sample, other DNA sequences also encode this same CDR3. The rearrangement uses TRBV5-5 and TRBJ2-1, with D perhaps matching TRBD1 or TRBD2 (5 bases each). This CDR3 is built from 12 residues. In germline, CDR1 is SGHKS, CDR2 YYEKEE (reference sequence). Trimming shortened V by 3 bases and J by 9 bases, and 10 bases separated the two germline ends. CDR3 residues: CASSWGWGEQFF. The CDR3 DNA reads as TGTGCCAGCAGCTGGGGGTGGGGTGAGCAGTTCTTC.

The rearrangement uses TRBV9 and TRBJ1-5, with D hard to call. Germline values: CDR1 SGDLS, CDR2 YYNGEE. The CDR3 consists of 12 residues. Between the trimmed V and J ends, which lost 3 bases and 4 bases, there was a span of 5 bases. This chain's CDR3 is CASSAGNQPQHF. CDR3 nucleotides: TGTGCCAGCAGCGCGGGTAATCAGCCCCAGCATTTT.

J is TRBJ2-1 and V is TRBV7-2; D may be TRBD1 (6 bases). Germline V lookup: CDR1 SGHTA, CDR2 FQGNSA. The CDR3 sequence is 15 residues long. With 1 base removed from V and 5 bases from J, the gap between germline ends came to 12 bases. This CDR3 reads CASSLDQGTHNEQFF. CDR3 DNA: TGTGCCAGCAGCTTAGACCAGGGGACCCACAATGAGCAGTTCTTC. The complete variable domain, with remaining parts taken from reference TRBV7-2 and TRBJ2-1, reads GAGVSQSPSNKVTEKGKDVELRCDPISGHTALYWYRQSLGQGLEFLIYFQGNSAPDKSGLPSDRFSAERTGGSVSTLTIQRTQQEDSAVYLCASSLDQGTHNEQFFGPGTRLTVL.